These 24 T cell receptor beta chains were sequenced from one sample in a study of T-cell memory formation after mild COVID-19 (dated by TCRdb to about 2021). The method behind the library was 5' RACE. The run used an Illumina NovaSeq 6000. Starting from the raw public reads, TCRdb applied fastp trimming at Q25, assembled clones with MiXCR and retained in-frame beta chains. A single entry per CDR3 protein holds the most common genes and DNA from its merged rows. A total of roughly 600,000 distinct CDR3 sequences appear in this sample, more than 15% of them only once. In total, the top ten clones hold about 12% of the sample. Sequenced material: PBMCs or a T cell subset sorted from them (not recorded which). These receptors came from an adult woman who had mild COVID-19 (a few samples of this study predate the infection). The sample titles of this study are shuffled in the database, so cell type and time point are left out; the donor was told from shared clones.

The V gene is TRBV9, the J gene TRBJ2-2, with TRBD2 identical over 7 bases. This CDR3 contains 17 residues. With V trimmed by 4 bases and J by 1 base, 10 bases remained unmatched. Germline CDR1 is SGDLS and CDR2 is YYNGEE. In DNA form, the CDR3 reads TGTGCCAGCAGCCCCCTATCGGGACTACTGAACACCGGGGAGCTGTTTTTT. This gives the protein CASSPLSGLLNTGELFF.

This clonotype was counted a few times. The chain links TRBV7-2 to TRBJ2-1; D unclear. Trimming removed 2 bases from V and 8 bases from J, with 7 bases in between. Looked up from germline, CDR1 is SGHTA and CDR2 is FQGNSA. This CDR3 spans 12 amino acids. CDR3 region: CASSLRLDEQFF. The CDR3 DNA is TGTGCCAGCAGCTTACGGCTTGATGAGCAGTTCTTC.

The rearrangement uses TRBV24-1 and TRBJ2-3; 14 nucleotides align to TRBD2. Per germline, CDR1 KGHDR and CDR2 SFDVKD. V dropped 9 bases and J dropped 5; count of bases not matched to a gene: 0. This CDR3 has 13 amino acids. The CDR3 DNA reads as TGTGCCACCGGGACTAGCGGGAGAGATACGCAGTATTTT. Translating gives CATGTSGRDTQYF.

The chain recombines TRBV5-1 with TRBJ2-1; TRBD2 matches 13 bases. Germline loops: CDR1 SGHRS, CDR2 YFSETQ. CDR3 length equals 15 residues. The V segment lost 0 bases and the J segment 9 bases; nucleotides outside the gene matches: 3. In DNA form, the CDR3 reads TGCGCCAGCAGCTTGGGGACTAGCGGGAGAATTGAGCAGTTCTTC. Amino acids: CASSLGTSGRIEQFF.

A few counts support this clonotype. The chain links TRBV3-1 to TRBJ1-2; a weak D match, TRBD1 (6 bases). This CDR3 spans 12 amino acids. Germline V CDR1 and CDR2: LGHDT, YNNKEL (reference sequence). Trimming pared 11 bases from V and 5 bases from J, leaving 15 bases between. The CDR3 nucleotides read TGTGCCGTCGCCGGAGGGGGATATGGCTACACCTTC. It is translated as CAVAGGGYGYTF.

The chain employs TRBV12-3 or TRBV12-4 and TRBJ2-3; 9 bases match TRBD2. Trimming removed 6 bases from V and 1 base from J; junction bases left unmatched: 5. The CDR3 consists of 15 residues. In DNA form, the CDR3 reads TGTGCCAGCAGGCTTTCTAGCGGGGGCACAGATACGCAGTATTTT. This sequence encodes CASRLSSGGTDTQYF.

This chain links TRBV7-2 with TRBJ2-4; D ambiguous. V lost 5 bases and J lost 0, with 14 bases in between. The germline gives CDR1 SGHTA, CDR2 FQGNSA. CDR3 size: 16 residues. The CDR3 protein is CASSPSRQSAKNIQYF. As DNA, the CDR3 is TGTGCCAGCAGCCCTTCGAGACAATCAGCCAAAAACATTCAGTACTTC. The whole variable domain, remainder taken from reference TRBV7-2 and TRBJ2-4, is GAGVSQSPSNKVTEKGKDVELRCDPISGHTALYWYRQSLGQGLEFLIYFQGNSAPDKSGLPSDRFSAERTGGSVSTLTIQRTQQEDSAVYLCASSPSRQSAKNIQYFGAGTRLSVL.

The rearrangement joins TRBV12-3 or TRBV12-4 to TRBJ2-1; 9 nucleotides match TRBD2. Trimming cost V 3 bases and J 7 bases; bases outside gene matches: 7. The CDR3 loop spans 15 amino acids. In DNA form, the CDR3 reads TGTGCCAGCAGTTTGGGGCGGGGGGGCCGAAATGAGCAGTTCTTC. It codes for CASSLGRGGRNEQFF.

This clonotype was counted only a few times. The CDR3 DNA reads TGTGCCAGTCGTCAAGCGGGAGGGAACACCGGGGAGCTGTTTTTT. This gives the protein CASRQAGGNTGELFF. The rearrangement links TRBV19 to TRBJ2-2; TRBD2 agrees at 9 bases. There are 15 residues in the CDR3. The germline V gene has CDR1 LNHDA and CDR2 SQIVND (reference sequence). J gave up 1 base and V 8 bases, and 5 bases lay outside the gene matches.

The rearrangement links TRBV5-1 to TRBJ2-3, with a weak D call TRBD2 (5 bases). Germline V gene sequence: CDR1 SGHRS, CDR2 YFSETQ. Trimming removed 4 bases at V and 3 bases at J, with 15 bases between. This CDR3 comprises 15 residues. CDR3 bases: TGCGCCAGCAGCAGCCCGGGATTGGTGACAGATACGCAGTATTTT. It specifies CASSSPGLVTDTQYF. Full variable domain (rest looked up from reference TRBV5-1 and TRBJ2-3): KAGVTQTPRYLIKTRGQQVTLSCSPISGHRSVSWYQQTPGQGLQFLFEYFSETQRNKGNFPGRFSGRQFSNSRSEMNVSTLELGDSALYLCASSSPGLVTDTQYFGPGTRLTVL.

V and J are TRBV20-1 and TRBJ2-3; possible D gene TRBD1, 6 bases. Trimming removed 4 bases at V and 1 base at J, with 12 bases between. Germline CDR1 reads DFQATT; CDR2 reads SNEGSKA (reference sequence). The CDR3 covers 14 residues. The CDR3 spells CSAKPRGGTDTQYF. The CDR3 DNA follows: TGCAGTGCTAAGCCCAGGGGCGGCACAGATACGCAGTATTTT.

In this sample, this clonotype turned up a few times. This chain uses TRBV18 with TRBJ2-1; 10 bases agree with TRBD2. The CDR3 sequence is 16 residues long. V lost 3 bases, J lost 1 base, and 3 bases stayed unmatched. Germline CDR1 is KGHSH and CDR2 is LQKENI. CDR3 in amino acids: CASSPGTSASYNEQFF. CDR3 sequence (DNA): TGTGCCAGCTCACCCGGGACTAGCGCATCCTACAATGAGCAGTTCTTC.

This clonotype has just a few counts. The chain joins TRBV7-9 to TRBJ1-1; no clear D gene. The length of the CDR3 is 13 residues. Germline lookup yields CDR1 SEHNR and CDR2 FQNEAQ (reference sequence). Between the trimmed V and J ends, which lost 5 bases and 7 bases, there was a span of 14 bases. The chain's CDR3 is CASSPTARLEAFF. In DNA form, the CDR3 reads TGTGCCAGCAGCCCCACCGCGCGGCTTGAAGCTTTCTTT.

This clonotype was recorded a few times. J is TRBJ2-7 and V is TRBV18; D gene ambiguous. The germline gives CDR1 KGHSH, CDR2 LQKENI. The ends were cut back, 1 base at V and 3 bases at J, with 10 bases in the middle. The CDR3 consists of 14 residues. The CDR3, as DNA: TGTGCCAGCTCACCACGGACCCGAGACTACGAGCAGTACTTC. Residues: CASSPRTRDYEQYF. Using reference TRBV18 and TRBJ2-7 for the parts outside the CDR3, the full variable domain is NAGVMQNPRHLVRRRGQEARLRCSPMKGHSHVYWYRQLPEEGLKFMVYLQKENIIDESGMPKERFSAEFPKEGPSILRIQQVVRGDSAAYFCASSPRTRDYEQYFGPGTRLTVT.

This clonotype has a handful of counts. In DNA, the CDR3 is TGCAGTGCTAGAGGACTAGCGGGGGGTGGAGAGACCCAGTACTTC. Encoded protein: CSARGLAGGGETQYF. The rearrangement uses TRBV20-1 and TRBJ2-5, with 13 bases identical to TRBD2. V dropped 1 base and J dropped 4; count of bases not matched to a gene: 3. CDR1 and CDR2 (germline): DFQATT, SNEGSKA (reference sequence). CDR3 length: 15 amino acids.

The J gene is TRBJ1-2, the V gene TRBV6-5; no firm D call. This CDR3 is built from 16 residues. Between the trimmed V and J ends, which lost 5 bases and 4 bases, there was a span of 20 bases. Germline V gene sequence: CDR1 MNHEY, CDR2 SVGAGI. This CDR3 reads CASSPRAPRAAYGYTF. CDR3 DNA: TGTGCCAGCAGTCCCCGGGCCCCACGAGCTGCCTATGGCTACACCTTC.

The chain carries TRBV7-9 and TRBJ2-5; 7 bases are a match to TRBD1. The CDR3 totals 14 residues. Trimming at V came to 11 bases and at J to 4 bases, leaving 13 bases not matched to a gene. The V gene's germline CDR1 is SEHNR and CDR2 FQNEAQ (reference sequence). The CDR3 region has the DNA TGTGCCGGACACGACAGGGCAATAGGAGAGACCCAGTACTTC. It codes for CAGHDRAIGETQYF.

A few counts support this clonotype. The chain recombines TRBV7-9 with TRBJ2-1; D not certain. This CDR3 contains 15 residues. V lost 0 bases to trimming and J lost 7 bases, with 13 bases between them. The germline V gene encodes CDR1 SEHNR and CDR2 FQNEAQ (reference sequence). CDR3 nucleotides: TGTGCCAGCAGCTTAGCGAGGCTTGAGGCGAATGAGCAGTTCTTC. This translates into CASSLARLEANEQFF.

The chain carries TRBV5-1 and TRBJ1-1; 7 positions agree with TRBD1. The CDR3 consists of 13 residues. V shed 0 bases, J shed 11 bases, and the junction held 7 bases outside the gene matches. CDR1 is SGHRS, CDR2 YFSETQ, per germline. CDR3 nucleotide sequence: TGCGCCAGCAGCTTGGAGACAGGGTTCGAGGCTTTCTTT. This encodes CASSLETGFEAFF.

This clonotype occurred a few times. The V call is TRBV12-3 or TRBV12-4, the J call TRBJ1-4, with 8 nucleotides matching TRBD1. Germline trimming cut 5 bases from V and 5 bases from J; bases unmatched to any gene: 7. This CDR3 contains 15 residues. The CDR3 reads CASSPRTGRNEKLFF. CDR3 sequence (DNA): TGTGCCAGCAGTCCGCGGACAGGGCGAAATGAAAAACTGTTTTTT.

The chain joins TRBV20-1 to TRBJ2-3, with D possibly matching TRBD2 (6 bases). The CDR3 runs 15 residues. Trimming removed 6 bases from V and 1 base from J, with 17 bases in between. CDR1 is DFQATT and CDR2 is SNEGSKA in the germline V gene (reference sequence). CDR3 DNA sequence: TGCAGTGCAGCCCCCATGGAGGGACGCACAGATACGCAGTATTTT. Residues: CSAAPMEGRTDTQYF.

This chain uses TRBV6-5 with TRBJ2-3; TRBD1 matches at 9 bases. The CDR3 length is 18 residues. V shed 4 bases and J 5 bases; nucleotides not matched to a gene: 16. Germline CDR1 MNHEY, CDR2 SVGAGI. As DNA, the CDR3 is TGTGCCAGCAGTTCAAACTCCCCTACAGGGACAGGGATAGATACGCAGTATTTT. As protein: CASSSNSPTGTGIDTQYF.

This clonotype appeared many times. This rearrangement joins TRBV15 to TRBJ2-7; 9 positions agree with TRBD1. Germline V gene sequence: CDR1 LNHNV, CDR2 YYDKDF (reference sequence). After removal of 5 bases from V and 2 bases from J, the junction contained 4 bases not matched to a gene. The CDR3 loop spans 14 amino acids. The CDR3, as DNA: TGTGCCACCAGCCGAGGGACAGGGCCCTACGAGCAGTACTTC. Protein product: CATSRGTGPYEQYF.

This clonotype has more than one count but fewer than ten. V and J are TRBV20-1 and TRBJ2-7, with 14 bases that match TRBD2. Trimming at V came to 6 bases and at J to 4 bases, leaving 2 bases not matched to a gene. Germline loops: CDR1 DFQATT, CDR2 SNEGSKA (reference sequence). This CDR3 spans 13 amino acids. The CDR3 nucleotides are TGCAGTGCCGGACTAGCGGGGGGATACGAGCAGTACTTC. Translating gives CSAGLAGGYEQYF.